The 18 T cell receptor beta chains below all came from one sample that was sequenced in a study of Graves' ophthalmopathy and Graves' hyperthyroidism. For repertoire sequencing, the TCR beta CDR3 regions were amplified from RNA transcripts. Second-round multiplex PCR came after a first-round RT-PCR that employed HTBI primers. TCRdb analysed the multiplex PCR reads with MiXCR anew, one entry per CDR3 protein. Of around 170,000 distinct CDR3 sequences in the sample, 30% to 45% were seen once. Specimen: peripheral blood. These receptors were obtained from a woman aged 40 to 50 with Graves' ophthalmopathy.

This clonotype was seen ten or more times. The chain links TRBV6-1 to TRBJ2-6, with D perhaps matching TRBD1 (5 bases). Trimming shortened V by 4 bases and J by 2 bases, and 12 bases separated the two germline ends. Germline-derived CDR1 and CDR2 are MNHNS and SASEGT. This CDR3 is built from 16 residues. CDR3 nucleotides: TGTGCCAGCAGTGCCCGCGCAGGGACTGGGGCCAACGTCCTGACTTTC. It encodes CASSARAGTGANVLTF.

The rearrangement joins TRBV15 to TRBJ2-7, with D unclear. The CDR3 loop spans 14 amino acids. The germline CDR1 and CDR2 sequences are LNHNV and YYDKDF (reference sequence). V shed 0 bases and J shed 12 bases, with 18 bases lying between them. The CDR3 sequence: CATSRDPGSFSRYF. The CDR3 nucleotides read TGTGCCACCAGCAGAGACCCCGGGTCCTTCTCGAGGTACTTC.

The sample holds many counts of this clonotype. A clone one base away is much larger, so this may be a read error. The CDR3: CASTQQETQYF. The CDR3 nucleotides read TGTGCCAGCACCCAGCAAGAGACCCAGTACTTC. This chain joins TRBV7-6 and TRBJ2-5, with D unresolved. V lost 7 bases, J lost 2 bases, and 5 bases lay in between. The CDR3 length is 11 residues. CDR1 is SGHVS, CDR2 FNYEAQ, per germline.

The sample holds many counts of this clonotype. The chain has TRBV30 and TRBJ1-1; D not certain. The CDR3 spans 11 residues. The germline V and J ends were trimmed by 5 bases and 4 bases, with 8 bases remaining between them. The germline V gene has CDR1 GTSNPN and CDR2 SVGIG (reference sequence). The CDR3 reads CAWYPGTEAFF. The CDR3 region has the DNA TGTGCCTGGTACCCCGGCACTGAAGCTTTCTTT.

This chain joins TRBV6-1 and TRBJ2-5, with 13 bases matching TRBD2. Germline V gene sequence: CDR1 MNHNS, CDR2 SASEGT. The CDR3 is made up of 15 amino acids. J was trimmed by 5 bases and V by 10 bases; bases with no gene match: 10. This CDR3 reads CATRTSGRSLETQYF. CDR3 sequence (DNA): TGTGCCACTCGGACTAGCGGGAGAAGTTTGGAGACCCAGTACTTC.

The V gene is TRBV12-3 or TRBV12-4, the J gene TRBJ2-5; 8 bases align to TRBD1. The trim removed 1 base at V and 0 bases at J, leaving 7 bases unmatched. This CDR3 spans 17 amino acids. The CDR3 DNA reads TGTGCCAGCAGTTTAGAGGGGACAGGCCAAAACCAAGAGACCCAGTACTTC. It yields the protein CASSLEGTGQNQETQYF.

Ten or more counts support this clonotype. The rearrangement joins TRBV7-8 to TRBJ1-1; 7 nucleotides align to TRBD1. The CDR3 totals 13 residues. Germline CDR1 SGHVS, CDR2 FQNEAQ. The junction had 4 bases not matched to a gene; V was cut back by 4 bases and J by 5 bases. The CDR3 here is CASSSTGVTEAFF. In DNA form, the CDR3 reads TGTGCCAGCAGCTCCACAGGGGTTACTGAAGCTTTCTTT.

The gene calls are TRBV6-1 and TRBJ2-7; D ambiguous. Trimming pared 4 bases from V and 2 bases from J, leaving 9 bases between. Looked up from germline, CDR1 is MNHNS and CDR2 is SASEGT. The CDR3 is 13 amino acids. The CDR3: CASSAYGAYEQYF. The CDR3 nucleotides are TGTGCCAGCAGTGCTTACGGAGCCTACGAGCAGTACTTC.

DNA for the CDR3: TGTGCCAGCAGTTTATGGATGGGACAGGGGGGGTGGGCCAACGTCCTGACTTTC. This encodes CASSLWMGQGGWANVLTF. The J gene is TRBJ2-6, the V gene TRBV28, with 11 positions matching TRBD1. The germline V gene encodes CDR1 MDHEN and CDR2 SYDVKM. V shed 0 bases and J 5 bases; nucleotides not matched to a gene: 6. CDR3 length equals 18 residues. Complete variable domain (other parts from reference TRBV28 and TRBJ2-6): DVKVTQSSRYLVKRTGEKVFLECVQDMDHENMFWYRQDPGLGLRLIYFSYDVKMKEKGDIPEGYSVSREKKERFSLILESASTNQTSMYLCASSLWMGQGGWANVLTFGAGSRLTVL.

This clonotype was recorded at least ten times. V usage is TRBV19 and J usage is TRBJ1-1, with D maybe TRBD1 (5 bases). The V gene lost 9 bases and the J gene lost 5 bases, with 13 bases spanning the gap. This CDR3 has 12 amino acids. Germline V gene sequence: CDR1 LNHDA, CDR2 SQIVND (reference sequence). In nucleotides, the CDR3 is TGTGCCAGCTCCCTGGGGACTACTGAAGCTTTCTTT. This translates into CASSLGTTEAFF.

The table lists this clonotype with many counts. The V gene is TRBV6-1, the J gene TRBJ2-7, with D hard to call. The germline V and J ends were trimmed by 8 bases and 0 bases, with 8 bases remaining between them. CDR1 is MNHNS and CDR2 is SASEGT in the germline V gene. There are 12 residues in the CDR3. CDR3 sequence (DNA): TGTGCCAGCCACAGTCCCTCCTACGAGCAGTACTTC. As protein: CASHSPSYEQYF.

The chain carries TRBV6-5 and TRBJ1-1; TRBD1 is a possible D gene (5 bases). The CDR3 sequence is 15 residues long. Trimming cost V 0 bases and J 10 bases, with 18 bases left between them. The germline CDR1 and CDR2 sequences are MNHEY and SVGAGI. Here the CDR3 DNA reads TGTGCCAGCAGTTACTCTGGGGGACCCCCGACGGGAGCTTTCTTT. Its translation: CASSYSGGPPTGAFF.

This clonotype was found many times. The chain couples TRBV5-1 to TRBJ2-7; perhaps D is TRBD1 or TRBD2 (5 bases each). The CDR3 is 15 amino acids. The V and J ends lost 0 bases and 7 bases respectively, with 17 bases between them. Germline CDR1 SGHRS, CDR2 YFSETQ. Written as DNA, the CDR3 is TGCGCCAGCAGCTTGGAGGGACCCGAGTCTCGTGAGCAGTACTTC. Translation: CASSLEGPESREQYF.

This sequence joins TRBV30 and TRBJ1-5; no reliable D call. Between the trimmed V and J ends, which lost 5 bases and 7 bases, there was a span of 15 bases. The germline gives CDR1 GTSNPN, CDR2 SVGIG (reference sequence). This CDR3 spans 13 amino acids. The CDR3 is CAWSWTARQPQHF. The CDR3 coding sequence is TGTGCCTGGTCTTGGACGGCCCGGCAGCCCCAGCATTTT.

V usage is TRBV5-1 and J usage is TRBJ2-5, with TRBD2 matching 8 bases. CDR1 SGHRS and CDR2 YFSETQ come from the germline V gene. V shed 5 bases and J 4 bases; nucleotides not matched to a gene: 7. CDR3 length: 14 residues. Written as DNA, the CDR3 is TGCGCCAGCAGGAGCGCTCTAGCGGGAGAGACCCAGTACTTC. This encodes CASRSALAGETQYF.

This clonotype was counted at least ten times. This chain joins TRBV6-2 or TRBV6-3 and TRBJ2-2; 9 nucleotides line up with TRBD2. V was clipped by 0 bases and J by 0 bases; unmatched bases: 2. Germline V CDR1 and CDR2: MNHEY, SVGEGT. This CDR3 is 17 amino acids long. DNA of the CDR3: TGTGCCAGCAGTTACTCGCGACTAGCGGCGAACACCGGGGAGCTGTTTTTT. Protein sequence: CASSYSRLAANTGELFF.

This clonotype has a count of ten or more. This chain connects TRBV6-5 to TRBJ1-1, with D unresolved. Trimming stripped 5 bases from V and 0 bases from J, with 13 bases between. Germline-derived CDR1 and CDR2 are MNHEY and SVGAGI. This CDR3 has 15 residues. CDR3: CASSLLDVMNTEAFF. The CDR3 nucleotides are TGTGCCAGCAGTCTTCTCGACGTCATGAACACTGAAGCTTTCTTT.

The chain has TRBV9 and TRBJ2-1; the D gene is possibly TRBD2 (5 bases). Trimming removed 0 bases at V and 0 bases at J, with 10 bases between. Germline CDR1 SGDLS, CDR2 YYNGEE. This CDR3 has 16 residues. In nucleotides, the CDR3 is TGTGCCAGCAGCGTAGCGGGCGGGCACTCCTACAATGAGCAGTTCTTC. Encoded protein: CASSVAGGHSYNEQFF.